Shown below are 10 T cell receptor beta chains from a single sample sequenced in a study of neurological immune-mediated disorders. One entry per CDR3 protein results from TCRdb running MiXCR on the 5' RACE reads. The sample contains around 44,000 distinct CDR3 sequences, 2% to 3% of which appear only once. The sequencing input was PBMCs. These receptors were taken from a man younger than 45 with multiple sclerosis.

This clonotype was counted at least ten times. The J gene is TRBJ2-4, the V gene TRBV12-3 or TRBV12-4; 7 nucleotides line up with TRBD1. The junction had 10 bases not matched to a gene; V was cut back by 6 bases and J by 2 bases. The CDR3 contains 16 residues. Here the CDR3 reads CASSPPSGGPKNIQYF. Here the CDR3 DNA reads TGTGCCAGCAGCCCTCCCTCAGGGGGTCCCAAAAACATTCAGTACTTC.

This clonotype was seen many times. Here the CDR3 DNA reads TGCGCCAGCAGCCAAGGCCTAGCCTACGAGCAGTACTTC. Translated: CASSQGLAYEQYF. The rearrangement joins TRBV4-3 to TRBJ2-7; no definite D call. V lost 1 base to trimming and J lost 2 bases, with 6 bases between them. Germline V gives CDR1 LGHNA, CDR2 YSLEER. The CDR3 extends over 13 amino acids.

This clonotype showed up many times. The chain uses TRBV4-2 and TRBJ2-3; tentative D call: TRBD2 (5 bases). The length of the CDR3 is 15 residues. In germline, CDR1 is LGHNA, CDR2 YNFKEQ. Trimming took 1 base from V and 1 from J, leaving 9 bases between them. CDR3 coding DNA: TGTGCCAGCAGCCAAGGAATCGGGGGCACAGATACGCAGTATTTT. It codes for CASSQGIGGTDTQYF.

The sample holds a few counts of this clonotype. One end of the junction varies from germline; a read error may be responsible. The chain joins TRBV29-1 to TRBJ1-5; possible D gene TRBD1, 5 bases. In germline, CDR1 is SQVTM, CDR2 ANQGSEA. The CDR3 contains 11 residues. Here the CDR3 DNA reads TGCAGCGTTTTCAGGGATCAGCCCCAGAATTTT. It specifies CSVFRDQPQNF.

This clonotype was counted at least ten times. The chain is built from TRBV24-1 and TRBJ2-5, with D hard to call. The germline V gene has CDR1 KGHDR and CDR2 SFDVKD. Trimming cost V 4 bases and J 4 bases, with 6 bases left between them. The CDR3 loop spans 12 amino acids. CDR3 coding DNA: TGTGCCACCAGTGAATGGGGAGAGACCCAGTACTTC. The encoded protein is CATSEWGETQYF.

This clonotype has a count of ten or more. The chain has TRBV9 and TRBJ1-1; D might be TRBD1 (5 bases). V lost 1 base, J lost 0 bases, and 13 bases lay in between. The CDR3 runs 16 residues. Germline V lookup: CDR1 SGDLS, CDR2 YYNGEE. The DNA of the CDR3 is TGTGCCAGCAGCGTATCCATGCCGGGGGTGAACACTGAAGCTTTCTTT. Amino acids: CASSVSMPGVNTEAFF.

This clonotype was detected many times. The CDR3 sequence: CSDLGDSLSNQPQHF. The CDR3 region has the DNA TGCAGTGACCTAGGGGACTCTCTTAGCAATCAGCCCCAGCATTTT. The chain has TRBV20-1 and TRBJ1-5; D possibly corresponds to TRBD1 (5 bases). Trimming shortened V by 7 bases and J by 0 bases, and 16 bases separated the two germline ends. Germline V gives CDR1 DFQATT, CDR2 SNEGSKA (reference sequence). The CDR3 has 15 residues.

Many counts were recorded for this clonotype. V usage is TRBV11-2 and J usage is TRBJ2-1; no clear D. V was shortened by 1 base and J by 9 bases, with 13 bases between the two germline ends. In germline, CDR1 is SGHAT, CDR2 FQNNGV. The CDR3 runs 14 residues. CDR3 DNA: TGTGCCAGCAGCTTAGGCTCGACCACCGCTGAGCAGTTCTTC. Amino acids: CASSLGSTTAEQFF. The full variable domain, with the rest looked up from reference TRBV11-2 and TRBJ2-1, is EAGVAQSPRYKIIEKRQSVAFWCNPISGHATLYWYQQILGQGPKLLIQFQNNGVVDDSQLPKDRFSAERLKGVDSTLKIQPAKLEDSAVYLCASSLGSTTAEQFFGPGTRLTVL.

This clonotype has more than one count but fewer than ten. This may be a read error: a much more frequent sequence differs by one nucleotide. Since the CDR3 does not end with the conserved phenylalanine or tryptophan, this likely comes from a read error. V is TRBV6-5 and J is TRBJ1-4, with D tentatively TRBD1 (5 bases). The CDR3 covers 14 residues. Trimming shortened V by 5 bases and J by 8 bases, and 15 bases separated the two germline ends. Germline lookup yields CDR1 MNHEY and CDR2 SVGAGI. In DNA form, the CDR3 reads TGTGCCAGCAGTCCCCAACCCGGGGCCGAAAAACTGTTTTGT. Protein: CASSPQPGAEKLFC.

This clonotype was picked up many times. This chain joins TRBV29-1 and TRBJ2-3; D not resolved. CDR1 and CDR2 (germline): SQVTM, ANQGSEA. The CDR3 loop spans 12 amino acids. Trimming removed 2 bases from V and 3 bases from J, with 6 bases in between. Here the CDR3 DNA reads TGCAGCGTTGAATTGAGGACAGATACGCAGTATTTT. It yields the protein CSVELRTDTQYF.